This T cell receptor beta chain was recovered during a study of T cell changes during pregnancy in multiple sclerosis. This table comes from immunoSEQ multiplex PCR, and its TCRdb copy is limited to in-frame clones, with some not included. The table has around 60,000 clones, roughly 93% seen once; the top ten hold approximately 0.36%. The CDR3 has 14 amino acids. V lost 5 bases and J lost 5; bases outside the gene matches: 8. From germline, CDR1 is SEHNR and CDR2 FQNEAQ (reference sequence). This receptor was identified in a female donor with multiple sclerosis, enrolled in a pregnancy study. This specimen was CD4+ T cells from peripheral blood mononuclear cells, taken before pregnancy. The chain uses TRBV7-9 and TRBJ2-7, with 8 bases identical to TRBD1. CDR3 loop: CASSLPGTGNEQYF. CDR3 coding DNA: TGTGCCAGCAGCCTCCCCGGGACAGGCAACGAGCAGTACTTC. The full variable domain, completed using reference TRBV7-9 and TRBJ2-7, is DTGVSQNPRHKITKRGQNVTFRCDPISEHNRLYWYRQTLGQGPEFLTYFQNEAQLEKSRLLSDRFSAERPKGSFSTLEIQRTEQGDSAMYLCASSLPGTGNEQYFGPGTRLTVT.